This T cell receptor beta chain is from a study of blood T cell repertoires in COVID-19. Turning to the study itself: PBMCs, B-cell-depleted T cells, or T cells provided the cDNA or gDNA that made up the material.

The CDR3 runs to 14 residues. The germline V gene encodes CDR1 LNHNV and CDR2 YYDKDF (reference sequence). V lost 5 bases and J 8 bases, leaving 16 bases between the germline ends. Assay used: immunoSEQ multiplex PCR; TCRdb lists only in-frame clones, some missing. Of 85,000 to 130,000 clones in the sample, around 90% were seen once. This sequence was found in a human donor in a cohort sampled during active COVID-19. The sequenced material came from peripheral blood. V is TRBV15 and J is TRBJ2-1; D uncertain. CDR3 residues: CATSLRLDRDEQFF. The DNA for the CDR3 is TGTGCCACCAGCCTCAGACTCGACCGCGATGAGCAGTTCTTC. The complete variable domain, with remaining parts taken from reference TRBV15 and TRBJ2-1, reads DAMVIQNPRYQVTQFGKPVTLSCSQTLNHNVMYWYQQKSSQAPKLLFHYYDKDFNNEADTPDNFQSRRPNTSFCFLDIRSPGLGDTAMYLCATSLRLDRDEQFFGPGTRLTVL.